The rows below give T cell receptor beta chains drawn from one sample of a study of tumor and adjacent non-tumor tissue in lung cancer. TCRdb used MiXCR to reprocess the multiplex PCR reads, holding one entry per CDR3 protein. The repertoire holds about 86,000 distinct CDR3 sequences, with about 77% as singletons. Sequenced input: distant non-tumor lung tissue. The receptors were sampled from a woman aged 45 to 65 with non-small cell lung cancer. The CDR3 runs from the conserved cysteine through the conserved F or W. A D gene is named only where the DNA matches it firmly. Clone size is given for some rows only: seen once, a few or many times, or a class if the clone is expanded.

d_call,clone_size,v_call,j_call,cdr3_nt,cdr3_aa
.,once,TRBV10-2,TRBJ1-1,TGCGCCAACAGTCCACCCCCCAAGGGGCTAGGGACTGAAGCTTTCTTT,CANSPPPKGLGTEAFF
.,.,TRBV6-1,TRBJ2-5,TGTGCCAGTATTGGGGAGATCCAGTACTTC,CASIGEIQYF
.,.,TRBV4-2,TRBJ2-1,TGTGCCAGCAGCCAAGAGGGGGGTGGCGGACCCTACAGTGAGCAGTTATTC,CASSQEGGGGPYSEQLF
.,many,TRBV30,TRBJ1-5,TGTGCCTGGAGTGTAGCAGACAATCAGCCCCAGCATTTT,CAWSVADNQPQHF
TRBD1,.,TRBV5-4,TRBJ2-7,TGTGCCAGTAGCTTGGACAGGGATAGCTCCTACGAGCGGTACTTC,CASSLDRDSSYERYF
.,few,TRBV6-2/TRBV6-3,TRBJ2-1,TGTGCCAGCAATTCCTTCGGCGGGACATGGTTTGGTGAGCAGTTCTTC,CASNSFGGTWFGEQFF
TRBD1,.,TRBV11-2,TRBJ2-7,TGTGCCAGCAACTTAGTTAGGGACAGCTGCGAACAGTACTTC,CASNLVRDSCEQYF
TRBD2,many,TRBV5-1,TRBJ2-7,TGCGCCAGCAGCTTCACTAGCGGGGGATCCTACGAGCAGTACTTC,CASSFTSGGSYEQYF
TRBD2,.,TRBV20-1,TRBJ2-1,TGCAGTGCTCCGGCGGGAGCTCGGGATGAGCAGTTCTTC,CSAPAGARDEQFF
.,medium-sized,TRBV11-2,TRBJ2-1,TGTGCCAGCAGCTTCTGGAGGGCCCACAATGAGCAGTTCTTC,CASSFWRAHNEQFF
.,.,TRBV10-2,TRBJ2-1,TGCGCCAGCAGGCACATCGGGACAATTAATGATCAGTTCTTC,CASRHIGTINDQFF
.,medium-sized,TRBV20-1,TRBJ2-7,TGCAGTGCTAGAGATGAGGATCTCTCCTACGAGCAGTACTTC,CSARDEDLSYEQYF